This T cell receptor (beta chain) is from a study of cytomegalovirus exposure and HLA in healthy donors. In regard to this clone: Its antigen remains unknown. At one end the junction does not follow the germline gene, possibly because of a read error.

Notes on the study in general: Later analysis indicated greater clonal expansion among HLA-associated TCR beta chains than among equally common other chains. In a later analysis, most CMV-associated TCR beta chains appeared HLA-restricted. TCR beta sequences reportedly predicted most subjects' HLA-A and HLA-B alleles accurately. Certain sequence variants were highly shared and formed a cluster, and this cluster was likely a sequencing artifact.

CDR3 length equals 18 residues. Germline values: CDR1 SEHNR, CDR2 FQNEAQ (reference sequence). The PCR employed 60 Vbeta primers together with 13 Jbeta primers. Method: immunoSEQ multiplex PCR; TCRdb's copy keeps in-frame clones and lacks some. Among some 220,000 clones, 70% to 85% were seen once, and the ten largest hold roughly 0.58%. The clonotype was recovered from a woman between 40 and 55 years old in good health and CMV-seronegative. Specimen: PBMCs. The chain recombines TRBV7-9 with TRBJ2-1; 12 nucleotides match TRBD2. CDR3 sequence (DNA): TGTTCCAGCAGCTCTCGAAGCACCCTAGCGGGGGGGGGAGATGAGCAGTTCTTC. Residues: CSSSSRSTLAGGGDEQFF.